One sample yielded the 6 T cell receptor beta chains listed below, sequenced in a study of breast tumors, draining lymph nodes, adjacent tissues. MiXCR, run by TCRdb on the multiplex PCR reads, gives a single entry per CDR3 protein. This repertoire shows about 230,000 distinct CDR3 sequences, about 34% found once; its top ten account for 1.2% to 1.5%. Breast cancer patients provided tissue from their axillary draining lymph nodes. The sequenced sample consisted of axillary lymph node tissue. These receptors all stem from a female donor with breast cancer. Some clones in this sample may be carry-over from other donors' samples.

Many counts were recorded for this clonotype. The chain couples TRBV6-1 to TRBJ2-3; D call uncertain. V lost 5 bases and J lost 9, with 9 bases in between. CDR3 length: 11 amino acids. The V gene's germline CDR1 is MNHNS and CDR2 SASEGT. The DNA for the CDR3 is TGTGCCAGCAGTACCAGGACGACGCAGTATTTT. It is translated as CASSTRTTQYF.

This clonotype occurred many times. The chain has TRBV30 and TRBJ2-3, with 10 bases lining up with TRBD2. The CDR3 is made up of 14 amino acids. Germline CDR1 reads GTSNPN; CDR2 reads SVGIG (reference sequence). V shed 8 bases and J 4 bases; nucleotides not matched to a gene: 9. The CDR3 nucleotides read TGTGCCCTACCCAGCGGGAGGGCCCCAGATACGCAGTATTTT. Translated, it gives CALPSGRAPDTQYF. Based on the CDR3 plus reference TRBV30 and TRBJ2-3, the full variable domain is SQTIHQWPATLVQPVGSPLSLECTVEGTSNPNLYWYRQAAGRGLQLLFYSVGIGQISSEVPQNLSASRPQDRQFILSSKKLLLSDSGFYLCALPSGRAPDTQYFGPGTRLTVL.

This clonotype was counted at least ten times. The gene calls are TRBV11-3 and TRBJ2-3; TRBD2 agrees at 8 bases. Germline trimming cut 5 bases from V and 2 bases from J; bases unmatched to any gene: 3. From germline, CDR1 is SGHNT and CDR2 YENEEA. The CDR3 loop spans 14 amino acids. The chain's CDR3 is CASSVGLATDTQYF. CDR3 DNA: TGTGCCAGCAGCGTCGGACTAGCCACAGATACGCAGTATTTT.

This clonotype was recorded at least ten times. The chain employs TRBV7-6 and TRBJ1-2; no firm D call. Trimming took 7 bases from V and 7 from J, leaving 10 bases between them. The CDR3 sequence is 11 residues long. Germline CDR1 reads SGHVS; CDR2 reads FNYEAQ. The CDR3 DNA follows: TGTGCCAGCACCCCGATCGGTGGCTACACCTTC. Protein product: CASTPIGGYTF.

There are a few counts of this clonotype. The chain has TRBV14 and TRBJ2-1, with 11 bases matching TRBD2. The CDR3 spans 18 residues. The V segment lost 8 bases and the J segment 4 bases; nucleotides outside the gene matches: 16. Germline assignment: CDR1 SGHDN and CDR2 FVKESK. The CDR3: CASSPSQLGLAEYNEQFF. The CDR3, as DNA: TGTGCCAGCTCACCGTCACAGCTGGGACTAGCGGAATACAATGAGCAGTTCTTC.

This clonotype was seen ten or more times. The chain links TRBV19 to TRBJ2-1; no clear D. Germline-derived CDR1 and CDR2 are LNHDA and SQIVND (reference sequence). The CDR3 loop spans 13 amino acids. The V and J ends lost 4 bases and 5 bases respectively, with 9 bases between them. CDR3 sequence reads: CASSRTINNEQFF. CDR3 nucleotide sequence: TGTGCCAGTAGTAGAACAATAAACAATGAGCAGTTCTTC.